Listed here is a single T cell receptor beta chain. Time point of the sample: newly diagnosed GD, antithyroid drugs for less than 3 months. Extracted RNA from PBMCs served as the source of the TCR library. This entry comes from a study of regulatory T cells in long-lasting Graves disease. Libraries of TCR beta came from iRepertoire HTBI primers plus Arm-PCR of CDR3 regions. TCRdb independently ran MiXCR on the multiplex PCR reads; one entry per CDR3 protein. The table includes approximately 400,000 distinct CDR3 sequences, approximately 12% detected once. This CDR3 has 13 residues. CDR1 is MNHNS and CDR2 is SASEGT in the germline V gene. Trimming pared 5 bases from V and 1 base from J, leaving 8 bases between. These data were likewise used in another study, on T cells in Graves' hyperthyroidism and ophthalmopathy.

The receptor was derived from a woman between 18 and 30 years old with Graves disease. The chain links TRBV6-1 to TRBJ1-2; D may be TRBD1 (5 bases). This specimen was peripheral blood mononuclear cells (PBMCs), taken at new diagnosis, from a patient treated with antithyroid drugs. CDR3 sequence reads: CASSPGINYGYTF. In DNA, the CDR3 is TGTGCCAGCAGTCCAGGGATTAACTATGGCTACACCTTC.